The TCR beta chain described here comes from a study of T cells in Graves' hyperthyroidism and ophthalmopathy. Authors of the study amplified TCR beta CDR3 regions from RNA transcripts. In the first-round RT-PCR of the TCR CDR3, the HTBI primer set was used. Via MiXCR, TCRdb re-called the multiplex PCR reads, giving one row per CDR3 protein. This repertoire shows some 400,000 distinct CDR3 sequences, approximately 15% found once; its top ten account for around 21%. Germline-derived CDR1 and CDR2 are LNHDA and SQIVND (reference sequence). There are 13 residues in the CDR3. V lost 1 base and J lost 6; bases outside the gene matches: 1. Hyperthyroidism patients were newly diagnosed, had disease duration under 2 months, and were aged 18 to 65 years. Using 10 ml of fresh peripheral blood, PBMCs were prepared. Points on this clonotype: Its antigen remains unidentified.

General study points: Blood held most thyroid clonotypes expanded above 0.001 frequency.

V is TRBV19 and J is TRBJ2-3, with 7 nucleotides matching TRBD2. Specimen: blood. The TCR was taken from a man aged 25 to 40 with Graves' hyperthyroidism that later progressed to Graves' ophthalmopathy. CDR3 sequence reads: CASSIGEGDTQYF. The CDR3 nucleotides are TGTGCCAGTAGTATAGGGGAGGGGGATACGCAGTATTTT.